Each of the 24 T cell receptor beta chains below was sequenced from the same sample in a study of blood T cell repertoires in COVID-19. TCRdb's table, derived via immunoSEQ multiplex PCR, lists solely in-frame clones and lacks some. The table records roughly 400,000 clones, approximately 90% of them present only once. The sequenced sample consisted of PBMCs or T cells enriched from blood (not recorded which). These receptors originate from a man aged 25-40 years who had recovered from COVID-19.

This chain connects TRBV5-8 to TRBJ1-4; weak D call: TRBD1 (6 bases). Trimming removed 4 bases at V and 8 bases at J, with 15 bases between. The germline V gene encodes CDR1 SGHTS and CDR2 YDEGEE. The CDR3 spans 14 residues. For the CDR3, the DNA is TGTGCCAGCAGCCAGAGGACAGCTAGGGAAAAACTGTTTTTT. It encodes CASSQRTAREKLFF.

V gene TRBV6-2 or TRBV6-3 combines with J gene TRBJ2-5; 10 bases align to TRBD1. The CDR3 is 18 amino acids. The V segment lost 6 bases and the J segment 1 base; nucleotides outside the gene matches: 14. CDR1 and CDR2 from the germline V gene are MNHEY and SVGEGT. The CDR3 coding sequence is TGTGCCAGCAGCCCTAGCCGGACAGGGGGACACTTCCAAGAGACCCAGTACTTC. This codes for CASSPSRTGGHFQETQYF.

This chain joins TRBV11-2 and TRBJ2-1; tentative D call: TRBD1 (5 bases). From germline, CDR1 is SGHAT and CDR2 FQNNGV. V was pared by 5 bases and J by 12 bases, with 26 bases between. The CDR3 loop spans 16 amino acids. Here the CDR3 reads CASSQPAVDPRQRQFF. The CDR3 bases are TGTGCCAGCAGCCAACCGGCAGTGGATCCGCGACAGAGGCAGTTCTTC.

J is TRBJ2-5 and V is TRBV2; 8 bases are a match to TRBD2. There are 13 residues in the CDR3. Germline-derived CDR1 and CDR2 are SNHLY and FYNNEI. V dropped 5 bases and J dropped 4; count of bases not matched to a gene: 3. Here the CDR3 DNA reads TGTGCCAGCAGTAGCGGGAGTGGAGAGACCCAGTACTTC. Translation: CASSSGSGETQYF.

The V call is TRBV28, the J call TRBJ2-7, with 14 nucleotides matching TRBD2. Germline trimming cut 4 bases from V and 2 bases from J; bases unmatched to any gene: 13. The length of the CDR3 is 19 residues. Germline CDR1 and CDR2: MDHEN and SYDVKM. CDR3 amino acids: CASSSPGLAGGGSTYEQYF. The DNA of the CDR3 is TGTGCCAGCAGTTCCCCAGGACTAGCGGGAGGAGGGTCTACCTACGAGCAGTACTTC.

In regard to this clone: Other DNA sequences of this sample code for an identical CDR3. V usage is TRBV28 and J usage is TRBJ2-1; D is possibly TRBD2 (6 bases). This CDR3 comprises 13 residues. V was cut by 6 bases and J by 6 bases, with 12 bases left in between. The germline gives CDR1 MDHEN, CDR2 SYDVKM. CDR3 sequence (DNA): TGTGCCAGCAGCCTCGGGGGAGGCAATGAGCAGTTCTTC. Protein sequence: CASSLGGGNEQFF.

This rearrangement joins TRBV6-5 to TRBJ2-3; tentative D call: TRBD2 (6 bases). The CDR3 extends over 15 amino acids. Germline loops: CDR1 MNHEY, CDR2 SVGAGI. V lost 2 bases, J lost 1 base, and 10 bases lay in between. The CDR3 reads CASSYGASGTDTQYF. CDR3 coding DNA: TGTGCCAGCAGTTACGGGGCTAGCGGCACAGATACGCAGTATTTT.

V usage is TRBV5-1 and J usage is TRBJ2-3, with TRBD2 identical over 9 bases. The CDR3 totals 16 residues. V lost 4 bases, J lost 2 bases, and 8 bases stayed unmatched. Germline V gene data show CDR1 as SGHRS and CDR2 as YFSETQ. CDR3 DNA: TGCGCCAGCAGCCGTGAGACTAGCGGAAACACAGATACGCAGTATTTT. This sequence encodes CASSRETSGNTDTQYF.

The chain uses TRBV25-1 and TRBJ1-2, with D perhaps matching TRBD1 (5 bases). CDR1 MGHDK and CDR2 SYGVNS come from the germline V gene. This CDR3 is 14 amino acids long. V was cut by 5 bases and J by 3 bases, with 13 bases left in between. The CDR3 sequence is CASSPGEFHYGYTF. DNA of the CDR3: TGTGCCAGCAGTCCGGGGGAGTTCCACTATGGCTACACCTTC.

This clone was seen once. The chain couples TRBV11-2 to TRBJ2-1; the match to TRBD1 covers 10 bases. J gave up 6 bases and V 1 base, and 9 bases lay outside the gene matches. Per the germline V gene, CDR1 is SGHAT and CDR2 is FQNNGV. The CDR3 runs 17 residues. The CDR3 here is CASSLARDRGRSNEQFF. The DNA for the CDR3 is TGTGCCAGCAGCTTAGCTCGGGACAGGGGTCGTAGCAATGAGCAGTTCTTC. The variable domain in full, completed from reference TRBV11-2 and TRBJ2-1, reads EAGVAQSPRYKIIEKRQSVAFWCNPISGHATLYWYQQILGQGPKLLIQFQNNGVVDDSQLPKDRFSAERLKGVDSTLKIQPAKLEDSAVYLCASSLARDRGRSNEQFFGPGTRLTVL.

This clone was seen once. The rearrangement uses TRBV27 and TRBJ2-7, with 11 bases matching TRBD1. The CDR3 has 18 residues. With 1 base clipped from V and 4 bases from J, the junction kept 12 bases outside the gene matches. Per the germline V gene, CDR1 is MNHEY and CDR2 is SMNVEV (reference sequence). CDR3 bases: TGTGCCAGCAGTTTATACCCGGGACAGGGGGGTCTACTTTACGAGCAGTACTTC. This sequence encodes CASSLYPGQGGLLYEQYF.

The genes are TRBV12-5 and TRBJ2-7; D is possibly TRBD2 (6 bases). V lost 0 bases and J 3 bases, leaving 12 bases between the germline ends. Germline loops: CDR1 LGHNT, CDR2 FRNRAP. This CDR3 region has 15 residues. The CDR3 reads CASGLVSGTLYEQYF. CDR3 sequence (DNA): TGTGCTAGTGGTTTGGTCTCCGGGACTCTCTACGAGCAGTACTTC. The variable domain in full, with the rest retrieved from reference TRBV12-5 and TRBJ2-7, is DARVTQTPRHKVTEMGQEVTMRCQPILGHNTVFWYRQTMMQGLELLAYFRNRAPLDDSGMPKDRFSAEMPDATLATLKIQPSEPRDSAVYFCASGLVSGTLYEQYFGPGTRLTVT.

The chain uses TRBV15 and TRBJ2-5; D gene uncertain. V lost 2 bases to trimming and J lost 2 bases, with 9 bases between them. Per the germline V gene, CDR1 is LNHNV and CDR2 is YYDKDF (reference sequence). The CDR3 covers 14 residues. CDR3 in DNA: TGTGCCACCAGCAGATCGCCAGCGCAAGAGACCCAGTACTTC. It translates to CATSRSPAQETQYF.

The chain links TRBV24-1 to TRBJ2-5; D gene ambiguous. Germline V gives CDR1 KGHDR, CDR2 SFDVKD. With 2 bases removed from V and 4 bases from J, the gap between germline ends came to 16 bases. This CDR3 is 16 amino acids long. The CDR3 loop reads CATSDSLEARRETQYF. CDR3 in DNA: TGTGCCACCAGTGATTCCCTAGAGGCCAGAAGAGAGACCCAGTACTTC.

This chain connects TRBV18 to TRBJ2-2, with 7 bases matching TRBD1. Trimming cost V 3 bases and J 3 bases; bases outside gene matches: 1. The CDR3 totals 14 residues. Germline V gives CDR1 KGHSH, CDR2 LQKENI. In DNA, the CDR3 is TGTGCCAGCTCACCTACAGGGGACACCGGGGAGCTGTTTTTT. It specifies CASSPTGDTGELFF.

This clone is a singleton in its sample. The chain combines TRBV4-1 with TRBJ2-7, with 7 bases matching TRBD2. Looked up from germline, CDR1 is MGHRA and CDR2 is YSYEKL. Trimming removed 1 base from V and 0 bases from J; junction bases left unmatched: 3. This CDR3 region has 15 residues. The CDR3 DNA is TGCGCCAGCAGCCAAGGGGGACTAAACTCCTACGAGCAGTACTTC. Translating it yields CASSQGGLNSYEQYF.

The V call is TRBV7-8, the J call TRBJ2-7; D is undetermined. CDR1 is SGHVS, CDR2 FQNEAQ, per germline. This CDR3 is built from 15 residues. The ends were cut back, 2 bases at V and 2 bases at J, with 13 bases in the middle. The CDR3 protein is CASSLKAYETYEQYF. CDR3 in DNA: TGTGCCAGCAGCTTAAAAGCTTACGAGACCTACGAGCAGTACTTC.

V usage is TRBV28 and J usage is TRBJ1-2; TRBD1 agrees at 8 bases. Germline CDR1 and CDR2: MDHEN and SYDVKM. The CDR3 covers 13 residues. V lost 3 bases to trimming and J lost 7 bases; unmatched junction nucleotides: 4. CDR3 region: CASSLDRVVGYTF. The CDR3 DNA reads as TGTGCCAGCAGTTTGGACAGGGTAGTTGGCTACACCTTC.

The CDR3 sequence is CASSSGGANQPQHF. Here the CDR3 DNA reads TGTGCCAGCAGTAGTGGGGGGGCCAATCAGCCCCAGCATTTT. The chain couples TRBV6-5 to TRBJ1-5, with D perhaps TRBD1 (6 bases). The CDR3 spans 14 residues. Between the trimmed V and J ends, which lost 5 bases and 3 bases, there was a span of 11 bases. Germline CDR1 and CDR2: MNHEY and SVGAGI.

V is TRBV19 and J is TRBJ2-2; D not certain. This CDR3 has 17 residues. Trimming took off 0 bases at V and 1 base at J, with 12 bases between the two ends. Germline CDR1 LNHDA, CDR2 SQIVND (reference sequence). CDR3 nucleotides: TGTGCCAGTAGTATAGATAGTTCACTCGGGAACACCGGGGAGCTGTTTTTT. Protein sequence: CASSIDSSLGNTGELFF.

This rearrangement joins TRBV7-9 to TRBJ2-1, with 9 nucleotides matching TRBD2. Germline CDR1 reads SEHNR; CDR2 reads FQNEAQ (reference sequence). The CDR3 has 15 amino acids. V lost 5 bases and J lost 1; bases outside the gene matches: 3. The CDR3 DNA reads as TGTGCCAGCAGCAGGCGGGAGGGGTCCTACAATGAGCAGTTCTTC. Translation gives CASSRREGSYNEQFF.

The rearrangement joins TRBV28 to TRBJ2-1; a weak D match, TRBD1 (5 bases). Between the trimmed V and J ends, which lost 5 bases and 7 bases, there was a span of 18 bases. CDR1 and CDR2 from the germline V gene are MDHEN and SYDVKM. The CDR3 spans 15 residues. The CDR3 bases are TGTGCCAGCAGTGGCAGGATTGGGGCGCGTAATGAGCAGTTCTTC. This gives the protein CASSGRIGARNEQFF.

The CDR3 nucleotides are TGTGCCACCCAAACACGAGCGGGAGCGTCCTACGAGCAGTACTTC. It translates to CATQTRAGASYEQYF. The gene calls are TRBV11-2 and TRBJ2-7; TRBD2 aligns across 8 bases. The CDR3 is 15 residues long. Per germline, CDR1 SGHAT and CDR2 FQNNGV. Unmatched junction bases numbered 12, after V lost 10 bases and J lost 1 base.

The gene calls are TRBV28 and TRBJ1-6; 10 bases map to TRBD1. Germline CDR1 reads MDHEN; CDR2 reads SYDVKM. V gave up 5 bases and J gave up 6 bases; unmatched junction bases: 7. This CDR3 spans 16 amino acids. CDR3 in amino acids: CASSPTGGAPNSPLHF. In nucleotides, the CDR3 is TGTGCCAGCAGTCCGACAGGGGGCGCCCCTAATTCACCCCTCCACTTT.